Listed here are 28 T cell receptor beta chains from one sample, sequenced in a study of response to subunit inactivated influenza vaccine. Each CDR3 protein is one row after TCRdb ran MiXCR on the RT-PCR reads. The sample holds roughly 500,000 distinct CDR3 sequences; about 25% are singletons and the top ten take approximately 2%. Sequenced here: CD4+ T cells sorted from PBMCs, sampled 5 days after vaccination. These receptors originate from a man aged 45-60 years who received an inactivated influenza vaccine.

Ten or more counts support this clonotype. This chain joins TRBV4-2 and TRBJ2-5, with D maybe TRBD2 (6 bases). This CDR3 is 16 amino acids long. The germline V gene has CDR1 LGHNA and CDR2 YNFKEQ. Between the trimmed V and J ends, which lost 4 bases and 1 base, there was a span of 16 bases. The CDR3 nucleotides read TGTGCCAGCAGCCTAGGGACTTCCCAAGCCCAAGAGACCCAGTACTTC. This encodes CASSLGTSQAQETQYF.

The chain employs TRBV7-9 and TRBJ1-6; unclear D gene. Trimming took off 2 bases at V and 9 bases at J, with 8 bases between the two ends. Germline CDR1 reads SEHNR; CDR2 reads FQNEAQ (reference sequence). The CDR3 is 13 amino acids. The CDR3 sequence: CASSLMESSPLHF. CDR3 coding DNA: TGTGCCAGCAGCTTAATGGAGAGTTCACCCCTCCACTTT.

This clonotype was seen at least ten times. CDR3 sequence: CASSPAQETQYF. CDR3 coding DNA: TGTGCCAGCAGCCCCGCACAAGAGACCCAGTACTTC. This chain joins TRBV7-2 and TRBJ2-5; D gene ambiguous. The CDR3 runs 12 residues. The ends were cut back, 5 bases at V and 2 bases at J, with 6 bases in the middle. Germline lookup yields CDR1 SGHTA and CDR2 FQGNSA.

DNA of the CDR3: TGTGCCAGCACCCCTGCTAGCGGGAGTTACGAGCAGTACTTC. Its protein product is CASTPASGSYEQYF. J is TRBJ2-7 and V is TRBV11-2; 10 bases fit TRBD2. V lost 7 bases and J lost 4; bases outside the gene matches: 7. This CDR3 contains 14 residues. Looked up from germline, CDR1 is SGHAT and CDR2 is FQNNGV.

This clonotype was recorded a few times. This sequence joins TRBV18 and TRBJ2-1, with D tentatively TRBD2 (5 bases). Trimming shortened V by 0 bases and J by 0 bases, and 12 bases separated the two germline ends. The CDR3 has 17 amino acids. The germline V gene has CDR1 KGHSH and CDR2 LQKENI. In DNA form, the CDR3 reads TGTGCCAGCTCACCACCAACGCGGGTAAGCTCCTACAATGAGCAGTTCTTC. Encoded protein: CASSPPTRVSSYNEQFF.

This clonotype was seen only a few times. The chain links TRBV10-3 to TRBJ2-7, with TRBD2 matching 12 bases. The V gene end was trimmed by 4 bases and the J gene end by 6 bases; junction bases not matched to a gene: 13. This CDR3 comprises 17 residues. The germline V gene encodes CDR1 ENHRY and CDR2 SYGVKD. CDR3 bases: TGTGCCATCAGTGCGGGAAGACTAGCGGGAGCTTCTGGCGAGCAGTACTTC. Amino acid sequence: CAISAGRLAGASGEQYF.

This clonotype came up a few times. The chain has TRBV6-2 or TRBV6-3 and TRBJ2-5; D might be TRBD1 or TRBD2, each matching 5 bases. Trimming removed 2 bases at V and 5 bases at J, with 12 bases between. The CDR3 loop spans 14 amino acids. CDR1 MNHEY and CDR2 SVGEGT come from the germline V gene. The CDR3 region has the DNA TGTGCCAGCAGTTACACGAGGGGTTTGGAGACCCAGTACTTC. Protein product: CASSYTRGLETQYF.

The rearrangement joins TRBV5-1 to TRBJ2-4, with TRBD1 matching over 9 bases. This CDR3 is 14 amino acids long. Trimming took 4 bases from V and 6 from J; bases not matched to a gene: 5. Germline V gene lookup returns CDR1 SGHRS and CDR2 YFSETQ. DNA of the CDR3: TGCGCCAGCAGCCCCGGGACAGGGACAAACATTCAGTACTTC. Its protein product is CASSPGTGTNIQYF.

In its sample, this clonotype was seen many times. The chain links TRBV7-9 to TRBJ2-2, with 7 positions matching TRBD1. There are 15 residues in the CDR3. Trimming took 1 base from V and 6 from J; bases not matched to a gene: 5. The germline CDR1 and CDR2 sequences are SEHNR and FQNEAQ (reference sequence). The CDR3 region has the DNA TGTGCCAGCAGCTTAGGGACAGGCGCCGCCGGGGAGCTGTTTTTT. Translated: CASSLGTGAAGELFF.

The rearrangement joins TRBV7-9 to TRBJ1-6, with TRBD1 matching over 7 bases. The CDR3 has 16 residues. The V segment lost 2 bases and the J segment 14 bases; nucleotides outside the gene matches: 15. Germline V gene lookup returns CDR1 SEHNR and CDR2 FQNEAQ (reference sequence). The CDR3 spells CASSLSRGRGLASLHF. In DNA, the CDR3 is TGTGCCAGCAGCTTATCGCGGGGGAGGGGGCTTGCGTCCCTCCACTTT.

In this sample, this clonotype turned up many times. The gene calls are TRBV9 and TRBJ1-6; D is uncertain. V was clipped by 3 bases and J by 2 bases, with 6 bases between them. The germline V gene encodes CDR1 SGDLS and CDR2 YYNGEE. The CDR3 runs 14 residues. The CDR3: CASSGGTYNSPLHF. In DNA, the CDR3 is TGTGCCAGCAGCGGGGGAACCTATAATTCACCCCTCCACTTT.

V is TRBV5-1 and J is TRBJ1-6; D call uncertain. The germline V and J ends were trimmed by 5 bases and 9 bases, with 18 bases remaining between them. CDR3 length: 15 residues. Germline loops: CDR1 SGHRS, CDR2 YFSETQ. The CDR3 nucleotides read TGCGCCAGCAGGACGGGGTCGCCCCCGAGTTCACCCCTCCACTTT. Translation: CASRTGSPPSSPLHF.

This rearrangement joins TRBV12-3 or TRBV12-4 to TRBJ2-7; TRBD1 is a possible D gene (6 bases). CDR3 size: 13 residues. The V end was cut by 6 bases, the J end by 2 bases, with 11 bases between. CDR3 in amino acids: CASRNTGTYEQYF. CDR3 DNA sequence: TGTGCCAGCAGAAATACAGGGACCTACGAGCAGTACTTC.

The sample holds one count of this clonotype. The V gene is TRBV20-1, the J gene TRBJ2-7; TRBD2 matches at 11 bases. J lost 5 bases, V lost 5 bases, and 5 bases had no gene match. Germline assignment: CDR1 DFQATT and CDR2 SNEGSKA (reference sequence). The length of the CDR3 is 13 residues. The CDR3 region is CSASSGRNNEQYF. The CDR3 DNA reads as TGCAGTGCTTCTAGCGGGAGGAATAACGAGCAGTACTTC.

This clonotype has at least ten counts. The chain couples TRBV7-2 to TRBJ2-7; 7 bases fit TRBD1. The CDR3 extends over 14 amino acids. Unmatched junction bases numbered 8, after V lost 5 bases and J lost 4 bases. From germline, CDR1 is SGHTA and CDR2 FQGNSA. The CDR3 reads CASSIQGPPYEQYF. The CDR3 DNA sequence: TGTGCCAGCAGCATACAGGGGCCGCCTTACGAGCAGTACTTC.

This clonotype was seen a handful of times. The chain employs TRBV20-1 and TRBJ2-7; TRBD1 or TRBD2 may be the D gene (5 bases each). The CDR3 loop spans 14 amino acids. The V and J ends lost 5 bases and 3 bases respectively, with 17 bases between them. CDR1 and CDR2 from the germline V gene are DFQATT and SNEGSKA (reference sequence). CDR3 amino acids: CSAASPGPIYEQYF. DNA of the CDR3: TGCAGTGCTGCAAGTCCGGGACCGATCTACGAGCAGTACTTC.

The V and J genes are TRBV5-1 and TRBJ2-1; 10 bases are a match to TRBD2. Germline CDR1 and CDR2: SGHRS and YFSETQ. This CDR3 has 15 amino acids. The ends lost 4 bases at V and 3 bases at J; junction bases unmatched: 4. DNA of the CDR3: TGCGCCAGCAGCCCCCTAGCGGGAGACTACAATGAGCAGTTCTTC. Protein: CASSPLAGDYNEQFF.

This clonotype was seen once. The rearrangement links TRBV6-5 to TRBJ2-5, with 8 positions matching TRBD2. The V segment lost 2 bases and the J segment 4 bases; nucleotides outside the gene matches: 6. The CDR3 length is 15 residues. CDR1 is MNHEY, CDR2 SVGAGI, per germline. CDR3 residues: CASSYPTGGLETQYF. CDR3 nucleotides: TGTGCCAGCAGTTACCCAACGGGGGGGCTAGAGACCCAGTACTTC.

This clonotype was detected only a few times. The chain is built from TRBV20-1 and TRBJ2-7, with 7 bases that match TRBD1. Trimming took 6 bases from V and 2 from J; bases not matched to a gene: 13. Germline V gene sequence: CDR1 DFQATT, CDR2 SNEGSKA (reference sequence). The CDR3 runs 15 residues. DNA for the CDR3: TGCAGTGCCGTCCTACTCCGGGACAGACCCTACGAGCAGTACTTC. Residues: CSAVLLRDRPYEQYF.

This clonotype was seen more than once but under ten times. The rearrangement links TRBV5-5 to TRBJ2-2; 7 bases line up with TRBD1. After removal of 4 bases from V and 0 bases from J, the junction contained 6 bases not matched to a gene. The length of the CDR3 is 16 residues. Germline V gives CDR1 SGHKS, CDR2 YYEKEE (reference sequence). CDR3 region: CASSRRTGSNTGELFF. CDR3 nucleotide sequence: TGTGCCAGCAGCCGGAGGACAGGATCGAACACCGGGGAGCTGTTTTTT.

The chain recombines TRBV7-2 with TRBJ2-1; D is perhaps TRBD2 (5 bases). CDR3 length: 14 residues. From germline, CDR1 is SGHTA and CDR2 FQGNSA. V gave up 5 bases and J gave up 6 bases, with 14 bases separating them. The CDR3 nucleotides read TGTGCCAGCAGCCCTCAGAGGGCACCCAATGAGCAGTTCTTC. Protein: CASSPQRAPNEQFF.

V is TRBV27 and J is TRBJ2-5; D uncertain. The V end was cut by 5 bases, the J end by 0 bases, with 10 bases between. This CDR3 contains 14 residues. Germline-derived CDR1 and CDR2 are MNHEY and SMNVEV (reference sequence). CDR3: CASSPRMYQETQYF. CDR3 DNA sequence: TGTGCCAGCAGTCCAAGAATGTACCAAGAGACCCAGTACTTC.

This clonotype was recorded a few times. V usage is TRBV4-3 and J usage is TRBJ2-5; TRBD2 agrees at 12 bases. The length of the CDR3 is 18 residues. V trimming: 2 bases; J trimming: 5 bases; junction bases outside the gene matches: 12. CDR1 is LGHNA, CDR2 YSLEER, per germline. Here the CDR3 DNA reads TGCGCCAGCAGCCAACTACGGGCTAGCGGGGGGGCGGGCGAGACCCAGTACTTC. Its translation is CASSQLRASGGAGETQYF.

This chain links TRBV5-1 with TRBJ2-2, with D possibly matching TRBD2 (5 bases). The CDR3 has 14 amino acids. V was pared by 5 bases and J by 3 bases, with 11 bases between. The germline gives CDR1 SGHRS, CDR2 YFSETQ. The CDR3 DNA is TGCGCCAGCAGTACAGACGGGGACACCGGGGAGCTGTTTTTT. Protein sequence: CASSTDGDTGELFF.

This clonotype came up a few times. The chain recombines TRBV11-1 with TRBJ2-1, with TRBD2 identical over 12 bases. The V gene end was trimmed by 5 bases and the J gene end by 8 bases; junction bases not matched to a gene: 16. This CDR3 region has 18 residues. Germline CDR1 is SGHAT and CDR2 is FQDESV (reference sequence). The CDR3 region is CASSPLVRLAGASDEQFF. In DNA form, the CDR3 reads TGTGCCAGCAGCCCTCTAGTCCGACTAGCGGGAGCTTCTGATGAGCAGTTCTTC.

This clonotype was picked up a small number of times. This chain links TRBV5-1 with TRBJ2-1, with 9 nucleotides matching TRBD2. The V gene end was trimmed by 0 bases and the J gene end by 12 bases; junction bases not matched to a gene: 10. Germline V gene data show CDR1 as SGHRS and CDR2 as YFSETQ. This CDR3 comprises 15 residues. This chain's CDR3 is CASSLEYTSGSMQFF. The CDR3 DNA reads TGCGCCAGCAGCTTGGAGTATACTAGCGGGTCCATGCAGTTCTTC.

The V call is TRBV4-2, the J call TRBJ1-3; D ambiguous. Germline assignment: CDR1 LGHNA and CDR2 YNFKEQ. The CDR3 is 15 amino acids. Trimming took 4 bases from V and 5 from J, leaving 15 bases between them. The CDR3, as DNA: TGTGCCAGCAGCCCGGCCAGGCAGTCAAGAAACACCATATATTTT. It translates to CASSPARQSRNTIYF.

This rearrangement joins TRBV6-5 to TRBJ2-1; unclear D gene. The CDR3 totals 15 residues. The V gene lost 2 bases and the J gene lost 0 bases, with 8 bases spanning the gap. CDR1 and CDR2 (germline): MNHEY, SVGAGI. CDR3 amino acids: CASSYGVVSYNEQFF. The CDR3 nucleotides are TGTGCCAGCAGTTACGGGGTAGTCTCCTACAATGAGCAGTTCTTC.